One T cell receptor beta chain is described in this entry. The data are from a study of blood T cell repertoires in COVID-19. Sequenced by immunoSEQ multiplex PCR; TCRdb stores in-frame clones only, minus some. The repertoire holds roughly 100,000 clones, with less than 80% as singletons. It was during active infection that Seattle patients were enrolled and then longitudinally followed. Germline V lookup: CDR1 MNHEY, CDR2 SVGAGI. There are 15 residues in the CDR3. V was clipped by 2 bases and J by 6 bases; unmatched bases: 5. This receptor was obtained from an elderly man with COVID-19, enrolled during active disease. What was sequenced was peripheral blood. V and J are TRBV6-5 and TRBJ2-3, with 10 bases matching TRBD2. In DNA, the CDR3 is TGTGCCAGCAGTTACGCAGCGGGAGGGCGGGATACGCAGTATTTT. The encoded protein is CASSYAAGGRDTQYF.